The subject of this entry is one T cell receptor beta chain. Its specificity is unknown. The data stem from a study of T cell responses to AZD1222 COVID-19 vaccine. Whole-study results and caveats: As reported, nearly half of all spike-specific TCRs target variant regions that are unmutated.

The protocol was immunoSEQ multiplex PCR, while the TCRdb copy is restricted to in-frame clones and leaves out a portion. Here the sample spans 200,000 to 250,000 clones, roughly 94% being singletons. The source was peripheral blood, collected 28 days after the second dose of the MenACWY control vaccine. This receptor was obtained from an adult who received the MenACWY meningococcal vaccine as a control.

For the CDR3, the DNA is TGTGCCAGTAGGGTCGGCAGCGAAAAACTGTTTTTT. Its protein is CASRVGSEKLFF. The rearrangement links TRBV3-1 (or the pseudogene TRBV3-2) to TRBJ1-4; D call uncertain. The CDR3 runs 12 residues. V dropped 9 bases and J dropped 8 bases, with 13 bases sitting between them. CDR1 and CDR2 from the germline V gene are LGHDT and YNNKEL (reference sequence).